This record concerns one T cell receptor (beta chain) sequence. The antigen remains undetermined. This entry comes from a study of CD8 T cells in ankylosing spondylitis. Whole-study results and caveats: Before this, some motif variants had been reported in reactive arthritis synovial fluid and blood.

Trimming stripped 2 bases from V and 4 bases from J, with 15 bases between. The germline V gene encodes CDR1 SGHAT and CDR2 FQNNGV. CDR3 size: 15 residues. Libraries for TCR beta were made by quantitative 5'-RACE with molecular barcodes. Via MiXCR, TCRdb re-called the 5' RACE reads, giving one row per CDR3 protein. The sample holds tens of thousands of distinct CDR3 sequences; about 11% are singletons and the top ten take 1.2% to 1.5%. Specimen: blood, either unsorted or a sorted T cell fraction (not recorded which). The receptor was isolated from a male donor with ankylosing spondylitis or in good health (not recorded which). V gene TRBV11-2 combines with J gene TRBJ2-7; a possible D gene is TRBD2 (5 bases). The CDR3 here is CASSLTRGWIYEQYF. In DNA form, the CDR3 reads TGTGCCAGCAGCTTAACTCGGGGTTGGATTTACGAGCAGTACTTC.